This TCR beta chain derives from a study of technical replicates of blood from several donors. Clones were sequenced by immunoSEQ multiplex PCR, and TCRdb holds only the in-frame ones, with some missing. Of approximately 68,000 clones in the sample, about 97% were seen once. The CDR3 totals 13 residues. Germline CDR1 reads SGDLS; CDR2 reads YYNGEE. Between the trimmed V and J ends, which lost 4 bases and 3 bases, there was a span of 10 bases. The clonotype comes from a human donor in good health. Sequenced material: T cells isolated from PBMCs. This sequence joins TRBV9 and TRBJ1-2; D gene ambiguous. The CDR3 nucleotides are TGTGCCAGCAGCTCCGGGAGCGACTATGGCTACACCTTC. Residues: CASSSGSDYGYTF.